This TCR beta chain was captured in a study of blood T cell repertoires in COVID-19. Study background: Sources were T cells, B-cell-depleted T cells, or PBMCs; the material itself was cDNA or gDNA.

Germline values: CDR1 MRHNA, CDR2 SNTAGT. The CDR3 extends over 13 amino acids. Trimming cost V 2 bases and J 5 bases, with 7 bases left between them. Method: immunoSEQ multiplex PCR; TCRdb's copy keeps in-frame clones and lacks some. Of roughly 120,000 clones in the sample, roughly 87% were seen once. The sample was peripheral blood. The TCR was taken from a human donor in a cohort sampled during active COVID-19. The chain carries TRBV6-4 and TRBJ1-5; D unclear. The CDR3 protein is CASSDSIDQPQHF. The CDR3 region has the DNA TGTGCCAGCAGTGACAGCATTGATCAGCCCCAGCATTTT.